This TCR beta chain is from a study of blood T cell repertoires in COVID-19. Background on the study: COVID-19 samples, acute and convalescent, were from the United States, Italy and Spain. PBMCs, B-cell-depleted T cells, or T cells provided the cDNA or gDNA that made up the material.

Method: immunoSEQ multiplex PCR; TCRdb's copy keeps in-frame clones and lacks some. The repertoire holds roughly 200,000 clones, with roughly 88% as singletons. V was trimmed by 5 bases and J by 7 bases, leaving 9 bases between them. The V gene's germline CDR1 is KGHSH and CDR2 LQKENI. This CDR3 spans 13 amino acids. The receptor's source is a man in his 60s with acute or convalescent COVID-19. Sequences were obtained from peripheral blood. This chain links TRBV18 with TRBJ1-6, with a possible D match to TRBD1 (6 bases). In DNA form, the CDR3 reads TGTGCCAGCTCAGCCGGACAGAATTCACCCCTCCACTTT. This translates into CASSAGQNSPLHF.